The table lists the clone carrying this TCR beta chain with many counts. What it binds is not known. This sample is part of a study of metastatic and nonmetastatic thyroid tumors. Whole-study context: Where malignant and benign thyroid patients were concerned, repertoires were compared across blood and tumor or nodule tissue. Whole-study findings and limits: Versus benign nodules, malignant thyroid tumors reportedly had significantly higher TCR beta diversity, in blood and tumor.

Not a single patient had been given any form of treatment at any point before undergoing thyroid surgery. Germline-derived CDR1 and CDR2 are SEHNR and FQNEAQ (reference sequence). The CDR3 is 15 residues long. The V end lost 3 bases, the J end lost 0 bases, and 12 bases lay between the germline ends. Original processing notes: A classifier for distant metastasis in papillary thyroid cancer was constructed using CDR3 differences observed across clinicopathological groups. MiXCR reprocessed the PCR reads for TCRdb. The V and J calls follow TCRdb's processing rather than the paper's. The profile shows 6,100 or so clones, 30% to 35% of them singletons.

Material: tumor tissue. This receptor was taken from a female donor with papillary thyroid cancer or a benign thyroid nodule (not recorded which). Some clones in this sample may be carry-over from other donors' samples. The chain couples TRBV7-9 to TRBJ2-7; D is ambiguous. The CDR3 loop reads CASSFSPESSYEQYF. The CDR3 DNA is TGTGCCAGCAGCTTTTCTCCAGAAAGCTCCTACGAGCAGTACTTC.